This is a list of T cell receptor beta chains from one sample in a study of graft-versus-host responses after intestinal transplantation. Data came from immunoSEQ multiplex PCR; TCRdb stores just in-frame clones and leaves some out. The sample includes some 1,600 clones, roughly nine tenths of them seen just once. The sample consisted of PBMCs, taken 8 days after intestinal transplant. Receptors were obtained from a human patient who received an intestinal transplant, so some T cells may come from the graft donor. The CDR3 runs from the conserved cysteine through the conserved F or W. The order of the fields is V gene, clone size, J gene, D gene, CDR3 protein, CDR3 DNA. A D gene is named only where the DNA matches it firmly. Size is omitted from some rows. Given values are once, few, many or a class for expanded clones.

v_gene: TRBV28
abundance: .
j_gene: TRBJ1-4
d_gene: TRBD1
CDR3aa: CASSNHRGATNEKLFF
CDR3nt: TGTGCCAGCAGTAATCACAGGGGGGCTACTAATGAAAAACTGTTTTTT

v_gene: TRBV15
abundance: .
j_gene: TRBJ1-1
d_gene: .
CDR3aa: CAISRDHTVTPRAFF
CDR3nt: TGTGCCATCAGCAGAGATCACACGGTTACTCCCCGAGCTTTCTTT

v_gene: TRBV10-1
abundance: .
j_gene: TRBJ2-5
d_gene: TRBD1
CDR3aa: CASKDRETQYF
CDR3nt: TGCGCCAGCAAGGACAGGGAGACCCAGTACTTC

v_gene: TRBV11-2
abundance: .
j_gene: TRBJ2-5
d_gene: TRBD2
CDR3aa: CASSLIAGETQYF
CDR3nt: TGTGCCAGCAGCCTCATAGCGGGAGAGACCCAGTACTTC

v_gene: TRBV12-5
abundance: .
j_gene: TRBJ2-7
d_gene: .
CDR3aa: CASGAGTVYEQYF
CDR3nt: TGTGCTAGCGGCGCCGGGACGGTATACGAGCAGTACTTC

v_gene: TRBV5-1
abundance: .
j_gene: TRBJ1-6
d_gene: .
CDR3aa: CASSLDIISSPLHF
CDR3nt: TGCGCCAGCAGCTTGGATATAATTTCCTCACCCCTCCACTTT

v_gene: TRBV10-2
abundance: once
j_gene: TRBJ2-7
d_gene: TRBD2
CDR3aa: CASSVNGRVYEQYF
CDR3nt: TGCGCCAGCAGTGTCAACGGGAGGGTTTACGAGCAGTACTTC

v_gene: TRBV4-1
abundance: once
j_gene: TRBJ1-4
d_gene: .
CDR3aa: CASRCGKGRECEKLFF
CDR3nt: TGCGCCAGCAGGTGCGGAAAGGGGCGGGAGTGTGAAAAACTGTTTTTT

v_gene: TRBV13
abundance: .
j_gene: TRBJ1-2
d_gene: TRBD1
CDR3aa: CASSLRTGYGYTF
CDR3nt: TGTGCCAGCAGCCTACGGACAGGTTATGGCTACACCTTC

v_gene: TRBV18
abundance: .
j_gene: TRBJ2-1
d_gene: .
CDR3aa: CASSPPGQSAGNEQFF
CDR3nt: TGTGCCAGCTCACCACCTGGACAGTCGGCTGGCAATGAGCAGTTCTTC

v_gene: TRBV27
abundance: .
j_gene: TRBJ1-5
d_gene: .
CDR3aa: CASSLLQDFHQPQHF
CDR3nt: TGTGCCAGCAGTTTACTACAGGATTTTCATCAGCCCCAGCATTTT

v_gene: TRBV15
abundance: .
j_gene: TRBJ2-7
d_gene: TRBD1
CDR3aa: CATRGTGLGEQYF
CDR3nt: TGTGCCACCAGGGGGACAGGGCTAGGAGAGCAGTACTTC

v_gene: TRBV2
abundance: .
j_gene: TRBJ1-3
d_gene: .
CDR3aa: CASSVPTASSGNTIYF
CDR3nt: TGTGCCAGCAGTGTACCGACCGCAAGCTCTGGAAACACCATATATTTT

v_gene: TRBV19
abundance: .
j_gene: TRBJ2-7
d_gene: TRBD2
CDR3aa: CASSILGTSGSYEQYF
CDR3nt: TGTGCCAGTAGTATACTAGGGACTAGCGGGTCCTACGAGCAGTACTTC

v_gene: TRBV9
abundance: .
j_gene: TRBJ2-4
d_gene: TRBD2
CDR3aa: CASSERAVAGGPGAIAKNIQYF
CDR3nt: TGTGCCAGCAGCGAAAGAGCCGTAGCGGGAGGCCCCGGGGCCATAGCCAAAAACATTCAGTACTTC

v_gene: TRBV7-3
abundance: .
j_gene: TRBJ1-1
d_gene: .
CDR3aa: CASSLSADYTEAFF
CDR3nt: TGTGCCAGCAGCTTATCGGCGGATTACACTGAAGCTTTCTTT

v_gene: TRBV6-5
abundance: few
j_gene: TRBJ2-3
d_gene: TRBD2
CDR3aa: CASSGAGGGNTQYF
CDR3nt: TGTGCCAGCAGTGGGGCGGGAGGGGGGAATACGCAGTATTTT

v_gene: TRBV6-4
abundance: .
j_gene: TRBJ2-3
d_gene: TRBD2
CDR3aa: CASSDSSGGADTQYF
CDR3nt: TGTGCCAGCAGTGACTCTAGCGGGGGGGCCGATACGCAGTATTTT

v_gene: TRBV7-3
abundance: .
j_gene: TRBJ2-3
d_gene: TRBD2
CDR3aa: CASSLSREHRHTQYF
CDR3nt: TGTGCCAGCAGCTTATCGCGGGAGCACAGGCATACGCAGTATTTT

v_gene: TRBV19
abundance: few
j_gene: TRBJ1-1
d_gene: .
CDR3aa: CASSIGNTEAFF
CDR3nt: TGTGCCAGTAGTATCGGTAACACTGAAGCTTTCTTT

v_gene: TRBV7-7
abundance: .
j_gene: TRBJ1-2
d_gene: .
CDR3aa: CASSSIGGDGYTF
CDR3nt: TGTGCTAGCAGCTCGATAGGCGGCGATGGCTACACCTTC

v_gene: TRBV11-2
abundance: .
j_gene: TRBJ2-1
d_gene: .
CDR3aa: CASSFQIGEQFF
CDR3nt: TGTGCCAGCAGCTTCCAGATCGGGGAGCAGTTCTTC

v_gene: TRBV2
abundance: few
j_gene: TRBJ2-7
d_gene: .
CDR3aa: CASSETGYSSYEQYF
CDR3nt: TGTGCCAGCAGTGAAACTGGGTATAGCTCCTACGAGCAGTACTTC

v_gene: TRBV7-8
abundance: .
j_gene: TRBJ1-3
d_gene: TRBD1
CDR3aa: CASSHGTAGNTIYF
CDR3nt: TGTGCCAGCAGCCACGGGACAGCTGGAAACACCATATATTTT

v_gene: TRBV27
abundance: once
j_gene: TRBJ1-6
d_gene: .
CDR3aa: CASSLANSPLHF
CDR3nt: TGTGCCAGCAGTTTGGCCAATTCACCCCTCCACTTT

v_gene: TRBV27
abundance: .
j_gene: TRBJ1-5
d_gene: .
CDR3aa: CASSLSAGLGNQPQHF
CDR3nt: TGTGCCAGCAGTTTATCTGCGGGGTTGGGCAATCAGCCCCAGCATTTT

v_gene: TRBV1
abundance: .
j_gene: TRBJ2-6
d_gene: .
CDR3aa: CTSSTNAQSRANVLTF
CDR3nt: TGCACCAGCAGTACGAATGCACAAAGTCGGGCCAACGTCCTGACTTTC

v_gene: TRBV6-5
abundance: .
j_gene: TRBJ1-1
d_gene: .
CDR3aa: CASSYNSGVRTEAFF
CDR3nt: TGTGCCAGCAGTTATAACTCAGGGGTGAGGACTGAAGCTTTCTTT

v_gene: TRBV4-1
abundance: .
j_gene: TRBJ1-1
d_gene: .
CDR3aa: CASSPSPQGVKAFF
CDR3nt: TGCGCCAGCAGCCCCTCCCCACAAGGAGTAAAAGCTTTCTTT

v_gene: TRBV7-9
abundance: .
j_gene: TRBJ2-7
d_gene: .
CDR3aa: CASSYRDGGEQYF
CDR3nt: TGTGCCAGCAGCTACCGAGATGGTGGCGAGCAGTACTTC

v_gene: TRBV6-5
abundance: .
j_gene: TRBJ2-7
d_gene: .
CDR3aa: CASRIIGTDFYEQYF
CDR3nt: TGTGCCAGCAGGATCATCGGGACTGACTTCTACGAGCAGTACTTC

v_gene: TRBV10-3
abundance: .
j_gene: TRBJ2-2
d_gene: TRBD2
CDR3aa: CAISDPGTSHTNTGELFF
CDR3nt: TGTGCCATCAGTGACCCCGGGACTAGCCACACGAACACCGGGGAGCTGTTTTTT